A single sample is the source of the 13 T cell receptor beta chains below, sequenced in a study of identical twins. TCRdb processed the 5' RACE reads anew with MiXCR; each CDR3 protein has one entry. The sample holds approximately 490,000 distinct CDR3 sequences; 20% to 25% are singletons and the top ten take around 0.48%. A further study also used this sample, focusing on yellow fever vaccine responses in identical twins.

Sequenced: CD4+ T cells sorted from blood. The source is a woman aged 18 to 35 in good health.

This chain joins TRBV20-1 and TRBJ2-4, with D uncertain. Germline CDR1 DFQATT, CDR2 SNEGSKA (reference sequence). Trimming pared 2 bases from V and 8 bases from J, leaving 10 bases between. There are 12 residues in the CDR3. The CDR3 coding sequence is TGCAGTGCTAGACACCCGGTTGACATTCAGTACTTC. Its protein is CSARHPVDIQYF.

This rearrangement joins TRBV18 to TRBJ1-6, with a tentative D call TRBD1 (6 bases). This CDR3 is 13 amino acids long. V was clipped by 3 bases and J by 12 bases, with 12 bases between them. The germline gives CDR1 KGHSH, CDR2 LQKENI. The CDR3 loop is CASSPGTSEPLHF. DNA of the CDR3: TGTGCCAGCTCACCCGGGACATCGGAACCCCTCCACTTT.

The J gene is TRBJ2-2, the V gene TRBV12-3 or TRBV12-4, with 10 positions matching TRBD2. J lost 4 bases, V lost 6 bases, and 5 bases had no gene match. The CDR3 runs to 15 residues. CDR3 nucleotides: TGTGCCAGCAGCCAGGGACTAGCGTTCACCGGGGAGCTGTTTTTT. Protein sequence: CASSQGLAFTGELFF.

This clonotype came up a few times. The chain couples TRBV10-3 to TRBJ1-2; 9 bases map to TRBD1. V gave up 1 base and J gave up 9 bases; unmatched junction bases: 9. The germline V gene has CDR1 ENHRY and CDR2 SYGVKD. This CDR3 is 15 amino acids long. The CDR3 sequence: CAISEFPRDRACYTF. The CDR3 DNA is TGTGCCATCAGTGAGTTCCCCCGGGACAGGGCGTGCTACACCTTC.

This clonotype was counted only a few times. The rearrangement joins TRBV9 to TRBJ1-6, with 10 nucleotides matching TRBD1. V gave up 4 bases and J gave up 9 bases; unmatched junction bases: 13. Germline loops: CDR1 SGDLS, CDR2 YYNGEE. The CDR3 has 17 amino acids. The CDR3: CASSPRGDRGQGSPLHF. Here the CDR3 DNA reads TGTGCCAGCAGCCCTAGAGGGGACAGGGGCCAGGGTTCACCCCTCCACTTT.

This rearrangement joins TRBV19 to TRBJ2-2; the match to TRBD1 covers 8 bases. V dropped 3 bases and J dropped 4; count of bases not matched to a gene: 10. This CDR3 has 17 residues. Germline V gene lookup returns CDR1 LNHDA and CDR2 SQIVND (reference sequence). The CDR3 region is CASSIPGGPLVTGELFF. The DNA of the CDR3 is TGTGCCAGTAGTATCCCAGGGGGCCCACTAGTCACCGGGGAGCTGTTTTTT.

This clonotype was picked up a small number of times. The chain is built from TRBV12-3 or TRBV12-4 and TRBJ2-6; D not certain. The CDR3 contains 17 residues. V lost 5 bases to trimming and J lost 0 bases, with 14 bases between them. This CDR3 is CASSIDKFDSGANVLTF. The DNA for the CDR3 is TGTGCCAGCAGTATAGACAAGTTCGACTCTGGGGCCAACGTCCTGACTTTC.

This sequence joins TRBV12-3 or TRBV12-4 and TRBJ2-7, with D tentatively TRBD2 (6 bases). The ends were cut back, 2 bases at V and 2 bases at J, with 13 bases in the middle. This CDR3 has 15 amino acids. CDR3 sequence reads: CASSLLFGGTYEQYF. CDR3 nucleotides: TGTGCCAGCAGTTTATTGTTCGGAGGGACCTACGAGCAGTACTTC.

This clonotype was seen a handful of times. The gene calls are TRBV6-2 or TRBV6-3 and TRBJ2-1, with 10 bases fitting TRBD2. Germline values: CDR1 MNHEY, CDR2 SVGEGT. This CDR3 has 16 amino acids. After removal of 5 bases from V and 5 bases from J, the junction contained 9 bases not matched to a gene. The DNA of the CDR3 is TGTGCCAGCAGTCAAAACCCACTAGCGGGGAACAATGAGCAGTTCTTC. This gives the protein CASSQNPLAGNNEQFF.

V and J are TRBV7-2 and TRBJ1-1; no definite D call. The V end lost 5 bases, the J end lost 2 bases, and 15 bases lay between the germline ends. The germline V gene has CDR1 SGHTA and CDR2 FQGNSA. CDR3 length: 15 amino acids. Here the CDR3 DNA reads TGTGCCAGCAGCCCCAGGTCCCACCTAAACACTGAAGCTTTCTTT. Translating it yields CASSPRSHLNTEAFF.

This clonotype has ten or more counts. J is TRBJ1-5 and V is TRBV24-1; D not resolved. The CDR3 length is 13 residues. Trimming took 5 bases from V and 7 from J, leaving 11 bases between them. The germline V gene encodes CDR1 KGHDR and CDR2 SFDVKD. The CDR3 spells CATSAQKGQPQHF. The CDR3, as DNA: TGTGCCACCAGTGCGCAAAAGGGCCAGCCCCAGCATTTT.

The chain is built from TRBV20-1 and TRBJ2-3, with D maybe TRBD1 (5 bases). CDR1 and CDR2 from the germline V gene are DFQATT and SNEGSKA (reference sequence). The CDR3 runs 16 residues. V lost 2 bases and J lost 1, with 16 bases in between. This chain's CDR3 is CSARRTMGLGTDTQYF. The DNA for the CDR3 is TGCAGTGCTAGAAGGACCATGGGGCTGGGCACAGATACGCAGTATTTT.

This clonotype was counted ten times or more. For the CDR3, the DNA is TGCGCCAGCAGCCCTGCTTACGTCGGTAGCGCTTACACAGATACGCAGTATTTT. Translating gives CASSPAYVGSAYTDTQYF. The gene calls are TRBV5-1 and TRBJ2-3, with D tentatively TRBD2 (5 bases). CDR3 length: 18 amino acids. V lost 4 bases, J lost 2 bases, and 23 bases lay in between. Per the germline V gene, CDR1 is SGHRS and CDR2 is YFSETQ.